The present T cell receptor (beta chain) was sequenced within a study of spatial heterogeneity in lung cancer. Study summary: Donors were approximately 70 untreated early-stage non-small cell lung cancer patients. Sequenced follow-up PBMC samples came a median of roughly two years after resection, where available. Sequencing consistently turned up more beta-chain sequences than alpha-chain sequences. Study-level findings and limits: The study found ubiquitous expanded tumor TCRs in blood more at resection than follow-up.

Time point in this sample: blood at routine non-recurrence follow-up after resection. Unsorted whole RNA samples from tumor, nontumor lung or frozen PBMC were sequenced. One entry per CDR3 protein results from TCRdb running MiXCR on the 5' RACE reads. The sample shows some 54,000 distinct CDR3 sequences, roughly 7% of them seen only once. Between the trimmed V and J ends, which lost 0 bases and 5 bases, there was a span of 16 bases. The CDR3 sequence is 15 residues long. Looked up from germline, CDR1 is DFQATT and CDR2 is SNEGSKA (reference sequence). The table lists this clonotype with many counts. No antigen is known for it.

The sample in question was PBMCs, obtained at follow-up. This sequence joins TRBV20-1 and TRBJ2-5; D unresolved. The clonotype comes from a female donor with early-stage non-small cell lung cancer. The CDR3 region has the DNA TGCAGTGCTAGAGATCATTTAGGCTCCGTGGAGACCCAGTACTTC. This gives the protein CSARDHLGSVETQYF.